A single sample gave rise to the 13 T cell receptor beta chains below, sequenced in a study of OX40 agonist ivuxolimab in advanced cancers. Clones were sequenced by immunoSEQ multiplex PCR, and TCRdb holds only the in-frame ones, with some missing. Among some 100,000 clones listed, 85% to 90% were seen once. Sequencing was performed on CD4+ or CD8+ T cells sorted from blood, taken in a trial of the OX40 agonist ivuxolimab. The receptors were sampled from an adult with an advanced solid tumor such as melanoma, head and neck, liver or kidney cancer.

The chain links TRBV19 to TRBJ1-5, with D possibly being TRBD1 (6 bases). The CDR3 runs to 16 residues. V gave up 6 bases and J gave up 5 bases, with 20 bases separating them. Germline loops: CDR1 LNHDA, CDR2 SQIVND (reference sequence). This CDR3 reads CASRPLTGAIDQPQHF. The CDR3 region has the DNA TGTGCCAGTAGACCCCTCACGGGGGCAATCGATCAGCCCCAGCATTTT.

The rearrangement joins TRBV16 to TRBJ2-1, with D possibly being TRBD2 (5 bases). Germline CDR1 reads KGHSY; CDR2 reads FQNENV. The CDR3 contains 16 residues. V dropped 3 bases and J dropped 1 base, with 13 bases sitting between them. CDR3 in DNA: TGTGCCAGCAGCCAGCCGCGGGTGTGGTCCTACAATGAGCAGTTCTTC. Its translation is CASSQPRVWSYNEQFF.

V usage is TRBV5-4 and J usage is TRBJ1-2; TRBD1 might be the D (5 bases). The CDR3 runs to 13 residues. Germline-derived CDR1 and CDR2 are SGHNT and YYREEE (reference sequence). Trimming shortened V by 0 bases and J by 5 bases, and 8 bases separated the two germline ends. The CDR3, as DNA: TGTGCCAGCAGCTTGGGGTGGGGGTATGGCTACACCTTC. Translation: CASSLGWGYGYTF. Looking up the rest from reference TRBV5-4 and TRBJ1-2 gives the full variable domain: ETGVTQSPTHLIKTRGQQVTLRCSSQSGHNTVSWYQQALGQGPQFIFQYYREEENGRGNFPPRFSGLQFPNYSSELNVNALELDDSALYLCASSLGWGYGYTFGSGTRLTVV.

The chain uses TRBV5-6 and TRBJ1-4; 7 bases agree with TRBD1. J was trimmed by 5 bases and V by 4 bases; bases with no gene match: 8. CDR1 is SGHDT, CDR2 YYEEEE, per germline. The CDR3 is 15 residues long. The CDR3 sequence: CASSLYRGENEKLFF. The CDR3 DNA reads TGTGCCAGCAGCCTATACAGGGGCGAAAATGAAAAACTGTTTTTT.

The chain couples TRBV12-2 to TRBJ2-3; the DNA was not compared with TRBD2, the D call given in the table. TRBV12-2 is a listed pseudogene. This CDR3 spans 15 amino acids. The CDR3 sequence: CASRLASSNLDTQYF. The CDR3 DNA follows: TGTGCAAGTCGCTTAGCGTCCTCTAATCTAGATACGCAGTATTTT.

V usage is TRBV19 and J usage is TRBJ2-2; D possibly corresponds to TRBD2 (7 bases). Per the germline V gene, CDR1 is LNHDA and CDR2 is SQIVND (reference sequence). V was shortened by 3 bases and J by 1 base, with 12 bases between the two germline ends. There are 16 residues in the CDR3. The CDR3 nucleotides are TGTGCCAGTAGTATGGGGGGGACAAGGAACACCGGGGAGCTGTTTTTT. This translates into CASSMGGTRNTGELFF.

This sequence joins TRBV6-6 and TRBJ2-7; D perhaps matches TRBD1 (5 bases). Germline V gives CDR1 MNHNY, CDR2 SVGAGI (reference sequence). The CDR3 is 12 residues long. V was pared by 5 bases and J by 3 bases, with 8 bases between. Here the CDR3 DNA reads TGTGCCAGCAGTCCCAGGGACTACGAGCAGTACTTC. Its protein is CASSPRDYEQYF.

V and J are TRBV6-5 and TRBJ2-7; 8 positions agree with TRBD1. From germline, CDR1 is MNHEY and CDR2 SVGAGI. The CDR3 contains 16 residues. V trimming: 0 bases; J trimming: 3 bases; junction bases outside the gene matches: 7. The DNA of the CDR3 is TGTGCCAGCAGTTACTCCCCGACAGGGGAGCTCTACGAGCAGTACTTC. Encoded protein: CASSYSPTGELYEQYF.

V and J are TRBV10-1 and TRBJ2-3; D is undetermined. This CDR3 has 16 amino acids. Germline values: CDR1 WNHNN, CDR2 SYGVQD (reference sequence). V was clipped by 0 bases and J by 2 bases, with 12 bases between them. CDR3 residues: CASSESPGGYTDTQYF. In DNA, the CDR3 is TGCGCCAGCAGTGAGTCCCCGGGCGGCTACACAGATACGCAGTATTTT.

The chain has TRBV19 and TRBJ2-1, with D possibly TRBD2 on 6 matching bases. Trimming shortened V by 6 bases and J by 5 bases, and 14 bases separated the two germline ends. This CDR3 has 14 amino acids. The V gene's germline CDR1 is LNHDA and CDR2 SQIVND (reference sequence). The CDR3 DNA sequence: TGTGCCAGTAGCCCCGGGACTCAGCACAATGAGCAGTTCTTC. Its translation is CASSPGTQHNEQFF.

This sequence joins TRBV28 and TRBJ1-5, with D possibly matching TRBD1 (6 bases). Trimming took off 7 bases at V and 5 bases at J, with 15 bases between the two ends. The germline gives CDR1 MDHEN, CDR2 SYDVKM. This CDR3 region has 14 residues. CDR3 protein: CASTKTGTYQPQHF. CDR3 in DNA: TGTGCCAGCACCAAAACAGGGACTTATCAGCCCCAGCATTTT.

This rearrangement joins TRBV27 to TRBJ2-7; D may be TRBD1 (6 bases). The V end lost 9 bases, the J end lost 0 bases, and 9 bases lay between the germline ends. This CDR3 comprises 12 residues. Germline assignment: CDR1 MNHEY and CDR2 SMNVEV (reference sequence). The CDR3 loop reads CASTTGSYEQYF. The CDR3 bases are TGTGCCAGTACGACAGGCTCCTACGAGCAGTACTTC.

This chain's CDR3 is CASSLAGGLTYEQYF. Here the CDR3 DNA reads TGTGCCAGCAGCCTAGCGGGAGGACTTACCTACGAGCAGTACTTC. This chain uses TRBV28 with TRBJ2-7, with 11 bases that match TRBD2. This CDR3 comprises 15 residues. Per the germline V gene, CDR1 is MDHEN and CDR2 is SYDVKM. V lost 6 bases and J lost 2; bases outside the gene matches: 6.